A single sample is the source of the 32 T cell receptor beta chains below, sequenced in a study of T cell responses to AZD1222 COVID-19 vaccine. Measured with immunoSEQ multiplex PCR; TCRdb has only the in-frame clones, and not every one. The repertoire holds 120,000 to 150,000 clones, with more than 70% as singletons. Here the sequenced sample was peripheral blood, taken 28 days after the second AZD1222 dose. Every receptor here comes from an adult who received the AZD1222 COVID-19 vaccine.

The chain joins TRBV10-2 to TRBJ1-1, with D hard to call. The germline V and J ends were trimmed by 10 bases and 1 base, with 7 bases remaining between them. The CDR3 covers 11 residues. Germline V gene sequence: CDR1 WSHSY, CDR2 SAAADI. The CDR3 DNA sequence: TGCGCCACCAGAGAGAACACTGAAGCTTTCTTT. This translates into CATRENTEAFF.

This sequence joins TRBV18 and TRBJ2-6, with D unclear. Germline-derived CDR1 and CDR2 are KGHSH and LQKENI. V was pared by 0 bases and J by 0 bases, with 6 bases between. This CDR3 comprises 16 residues. The DNA of the CDR3 is TGTGCCAGCTCACCACCGTCTAGCTCTGGGGCCAACGTCCTGACTTTC. It translates to CASSPPSSSGANVLTF. Based on the CDR3 plus reference TRBV18 and TRBJ2-6, the full variable domain is NAGVMQNPRHLVRRRGQEARLRCSPMKGHSHVYWYRQLPEEGLKFMVYLQKENIIDESGMPKERFSAEFPKEGPSILRIQQVVRGDSAAYFCASSPPSSSGANVLTFGAGSRLTVL.

This clone showed up just a few times. CDR3 nucleotides: TGTGCCACCAGCCCCGGGACAGGGTTCTCACCCCTCCACTTT. Amino acids: CATSPGTGFSPLHF. V is TRBV15 and J is TRBJ1-6, with 9 bases lining up with TRBD1. The CDR3 runs 14 residues. Germline V gene lookup returns CDR1 LNHNV and CDR2 YYDKDF (reference sequence). V shed 5 bases and J 10 bases; nucleotides not matched to a gene: 6.

The V gene is TRBV9, the J gene TRBJ2-5; D remains ambiguous. Germline V gene sequence: CDR1 SGDLS, CDR2 YYNGEE. V was pared by 0 bases and J by 5 bases, with 14 bases between. This CDR3 is 15 amino acids long. In nucleotides, the CDR3 is TGTGCCAGCAGCGTAGGCAACCCTCAGGTGGAGACCCAGTACTTC. It is translated as CASSVGNPQVETQYF.

In its sample, this clone was seen a few times. The chain has TRBV11-3 and TRBJ1-4; TRBD1 agrees at 8 bases. Germline V CDR1 and CDR2: SGHNT, YENEEA. This CDR3 has 18 residues. The V and J ends lost 1 base and 3 bases, in that order; junction bases with no gene match: 10. CDR3 bases: TGTGCCAGCAGCTTAGCTTCGACCGGGACAGGTTCTAATGAAAAACTGTTTTTT. Its protein is CASSLASTGTGSNEKLFF.

The chain carries TRBV7-8 and TRBJ1-3; D is unclear. The CDR3 has 14 amino acids. V lost 0 bases to trimming and J lost 0 bases, with 3 bases between them. Germline V gene data show CDR1 as SGHVS and CDR2 as FQNEAQ. The CDR3, as DNA: TGTGCCAGCAGCTTAGCCCCCTCTGGAAACACCATATATTTT. Its translation is CASSLAPSGNTIYF.

This chain connects TRBV7-9 to TRBJ2-3, with D possibly being TRBD1 (6 bases). CDR1 is SEHNR and CDR2 is FQNEAQ in the germline V gene (reference sequence). The CDR3 runs 15 residues. V lost 4 bases and J lost 0, with 11 bases in between. Written as DNA, the CDR3 is TGTGCCAGCAGCTCGAGGACAGATAGCACAGATACGCAGTATTTT. Protein product: CASSSRTDSTDTQYF.

This chain connects TRBV9 to TRBJ2-2; D is ambiguous. V lost 0 bases and J lost 0, with 9 bases in between. CDR1 is SGDLS and CDR2 is YYNGEE in the germline V gene. The CDR3 is 16 residues long. The CDR3 DNA sequence: TGTGCCAGCAGCGTAGGGGCCGGAGCGAACACCGGGGAGCTGTTTTTT. It is translated as CASSVGAGANTGELFF.

This sequence joins TRBV18 and TRBJ1-2; D uncertain. V was pared by 1 base and J by 4 bases, with 7 bases between. The V gene's germline CDR1 is KGHSH and CDR2 LQKENI. The CDR3 runs to 13 residues. CDR3 loop: CASSPQEIYGYTF. The CDR3, as DNA: TGTGCCAGCTCACCACAGGAGATCTATGGCTACACCTTC.

V gene TRBV19 combines with J gene TRBJ1-5; possibly TRBD1 for D (5 bases). This CDR3 has 14 residues. The germline CDR1 and CDR2 sequences are LNHDA and SQIVND (reference sequence). V lost 5 bases and J lost 0, with 8 bases in between. The CDR3 nucleotides read TGTGCCAGTAGTGTCCAGGGTAGCAATCAGCCCCAGCATTTT. It specifies CASSVQGSNQPQHF. Full variable domain (remainder filled in from reference TRBV19 and TRBJ1-5): DGGITQSPKYLFRKEGQNVTLSCEQNLNHDAMYWYRQDPGQGLRLIYYSQIVNDFQKGDIAEGYSVSREKKESFPLTVTSAQKNPTAFYLCASSVQGSNQPQHFGDGTRLSIL.

The chain combines TRBV3-1 (or the pseudogene TRBV3-2) with TRBJ1-6, with D unresolved. This CDR3 has 17 residues. The V gene lost 0 bases and the J gene lost 4 bases, with 13 bases spanning the gap. Germline loops: CDR1 LGHDT, CDR2 YNNKEL (reference sequence). The DNA for the CDR3 is TGTGCCAGCAGCCAAGATAACGTAGCATTATATAATTCACCCCTCCACTTT. Its translation: CASSQDNVALYNSPLHF.

The V gene is TRBV7-2, the J gene TRBJ2-2, with D uncertain. Trimming removed 4 bases at V and 6 bases at J, with 9 bases between. The CDR3 has 13 amino acids. Germline V gives CDR1 SGHTA, CDR2 FQGNSA. CDR3 coding DNA: TGTGCCAGCAGCTCCGAGTGGGCCGGGGAGCTGTTTTTT. Translating it yields CASSSEWAGELFF.

This clone was recorded only once. The V and J genes are TRBV27 and TRBJ2-1; 7 bases are shared with TRBD2. This CDR3 spans 13 amino acids. From germline, CDR1 is MNHEY and CDR2 SMNVEV (reference sequence). The ends lost 8 bases at V and 6 bases at J; junction bases unmatched: 7. CDR3 in amino acids: CASRAGSSNEQFF. CDR3 sequence (DNA): TGTGCCAGCCGAGCGGGATCGAGCAATGAGCAGTTCTTC.

The chain uses TRBV2 and TRBJ2-4; no clear D. V lost 3 bases to trimming and J lost 9 bases, with 9 bases between them. This CDR3 spans 12 amino acids. Per germline, CDR1 SNHLY and CDR2 FYNNEI. CDR3 sequence: CASSEGRSIQYF. CDR3 sequence (DNA): TGTGCCAGCAGTGAGGGCCGGAGCATTCAGTACTTC.

V gene TRBV10-3 combines with J gene TRBJ1-5; 8 positions agree with TRBD1. The trim removed 10 bases at V and 6 bases at J, leaving 20 bases unmatched. The CDR3 extends over 17 amino acids. Germline V CDR1 and CDR2: ENHRY, SYGVKD. CDR3 DNA sequence: TGTGCCACCCTGGAAGACAGGGGAAGGAGTGGTCCTCAGCCCCAGCATTTT. Encoded protein: CATLEDRGRSGPQPQHF.

J is TRBJ1-6 and V is TRBV6-1; no reliable D call. Germline V CDR1 and CDR2: MNHNS, SASEGT. V lost 3 bases and J 9 bases, leaving 9 bases between the germline ends. The CDR3 extends over 13 amino acids. The CDR3 protein is CASSDYRGSPLHF. The CDR3 bases are TGTGCCAGCAGTGATTACAGAGGTTCACCCCTCCACTTT.

This rearrangement joins TRBV12-3 or TRBV12-4 to TRBJ1-1, with unresolved D. The CDR3 loop spans 12 amino acids. Trimming took 10 bases from V and 8 from J, leaving 17 bases between them. The CDR3 reads CATSRARTEAFF. The CDR3 coding sequence is TGTGCCACCTCGCGTGCAAGGACCGAAGCTTTCTTT.

The chain couples TRBV6-5 to TRBJ2-1, with 7 bases that match TRBD2. The V and J ends lost 2 bases and 5 bases, in that order; junction bases with no gene match: 6. The CDR3 totals 15 residues. CDR1 is MNHEY and CDR2 is SVGAGI in the germline V gene. In DNA form, the CDR3 reads TGTGCCAGCAGTTACCGGAGCGGGATTGACAATGAGCAGTTCTTC. Translating it yields CASSYRSGIDNEQFF.

This sequence joins TRBV29-1 and TRBJ1-1; D is unclear. Trimming removed 5 bases at V and 4 bases at J, with 23 bases between. This CDR3 spans 16 amino acids. Germline CDR1 SQVTM, CDR2 ANQGSEA. The CDR3 is CSVLKGGRHLGTEAFF. CDR3 bases: TGCAGCGTTCTAAAGGGAGGCCGACACCTGGGCACTGAAGCTTTCTTT. Looking up the rest from reference TRBV29-1 and TRBJ1-1 gives the full variable domain: SAVISQKPSRDICQRGTSLTIQCQVDSQVTMMFWYRQQPGQSLTLIATANQGSEATYESGFVIDKFPISRPNLTFSTLTVSNMSPEDSSIYLCSVLKGGRHLGTEAFFGQGTRLTVV.

This chain joins TRBV9 and TRBJ2-7; 11 positions agree with TRBD1. This CDR3 has 16 residues. Germline-derived CDR1 and CDR2 are SGDLS and YYNGEE. V shed 0 bases, J shed 2 bases, and the junction held 4 bases outside the gene matches. The CDR3 sequence is CASSVGGQGDPYEQYF. The CDR3 DNA reads TGTGCCAGCAGCGTAGGGGGACAGGGGGACCCCTACGAGCAGTACTTC.

The rearrangement uses TRBV5-4 and TRBJ2-5; 16 bases match TRBD2. V was clipped by 6 bases and J by 4 bases; unmatched bases: 9. Germline CDR1 and CDR2: SGHNT and YYREEE (reference sequence). The CDR3 spans 17 residues. In nucleotides, the CDR3 is TGTGCCAGCACCCCGGGACTAGCGGGGGGGCGGGGAGAGACCCAGTACTTC. Protein: CASTPGLAGGRGETQYF.

This sequence joins TRBV13 and TRBJ1-6, with D tentatively TRBD1 (5 bases). This CDR3 spans 13 amino acids. V lost 1 base to trimming and J lost 12 bases, with 10 bases between them. Germline V gene sequence: CDR1 PRHDT, CDR2 FYEKMQ (reference sequence). CDR3 amino acids: CASSLAGSLPLHF. Written as DNA, the CDR3 is TGTGCCAGCAGCTTAGCAGGGAGTCTACCCCTCCACTTT.

This chain joins TRBV19 and TRBJ2-3, with D possibly being TRBD1 (6 bases). The V gene lost 4 bases and the J gene lost 0 bases, with 8 bases spanning the gap. The CDR3 covers 14 residues. The germline CDR1 and CDR2 sequences are LNHDA and SQIVND (reference sequence). The DNA for the CDR3 is TGTGCCAGTAGTAGGGGGCCTAGCACAGATACGCAGTATTTT. This codes for CASSRGPSTDTQYF.

The chain couples TRBV30 to TRBJ2-1; a weak D match, TRBD1 (5 bases). The V gene's germline CDR1 is GTSNPN and CDR2 SVGIG (reference sequence). V was pared by 1 base and J by 3 bases, with 16 bases between. The CDR3 is made up of 16 amino acids. This chain's CDR3 is CAWSDWRRGLYNEQFF. The CDR3 coding sequence is TGTGCCTGGAGTGATTGGCGAAGGGGTCTCTACAATGAGCAGTTCTTC.

V gene TRBV12-3 or TRBV12-4 combines with J gene TRBJ2-3; no clear D. Deletions cut 5 bases from V and 7 bases from J, with 10 bases between. The CDR3 length is 12 residues. The CDR3 loop is CASSPLANTQYF. The CDR3 bases are TGTGCCAGCAGTCCTTTAGCAAATACGCAGTATTTT.

This clone showed up just a few times. The chain combines TRBV5-8 with TRBJ1-6, with unresolved D. The V end lost 2 bases, the J end lost 10 bases, and 7 bases lay between the germline ends. Germline CDR1 is SGHTS and CDR2 is YDEGEE. The CDR3 loop spans 12 amino acids. CDR3 nucleotides: TGTGCCAGCAGCTTAGGGAAATCACCCCTCCACTTT. Protein sequence: CASSLGKSPLHF.

V usage is TRBV11-2 and J usage is TRBJ2-5; D tentatively reads TRBD1 or TRBD2 (5 bases each). Trimming removed 5 bases from V and 2 bases from J, with 15 bases in between. The germline V gene has CDR1 SGHAT and CDR2 FQNNGV. The CDR3 loop spans 15 amino acids. The CDR3 sequence: CASSRRDVGQETQYF. The CDR3 nucleotides are TGTGCCAGCAGCAGACGGGACGTGGGGCAAGAGACCCAGTACTTC.

This sequence joins TRBV5-6 and TRBJ1-2, with TRBD1 matching over 10 bases. CDR1 SGHDT and CDR2 YYEEEE come from the germline V gene. This CDR3 is built from 15 residues. The junction had 11 bases not matched to a gene; V was cut back by 5 bases and J by 7 bases. CDR3 region: CASSRTGTGVFGYTF. CDR3 DNA: TGTGCCAGCAGTCGCACCGGGACAGGGGTCTTTGGCTACACCTTC.

This clone was recorded a few times. The chain combines TRBV4-2 with TRBJ1-3; no definite D call. This CDR3 region has 16 residues. Germline V gene sequence: CDR1 LGHNA, CDR2 YNFKEQ. Trimming removed 0 bases from V and 0 bases from J, with 9 bases in between. For the CDR3, the DNA is TGTGCCAGCAGCCAAGATTGGCTAAGCTCTGGAAACACCATATATTTT. Translating it yields CASSQDWLSSGNTIYF.

This chain uses TRBV7-7 with TRBJ2-7; the D gene is possibly TRBD1 (5 bases). V was shortened by 1 base and J by 0 bases, with 22 bases between the two germline ends. Germline loops: CDR1 SSHAT, CDR2 FNYEAQ (reference sequence). The length of the CDR3 is 19 residues. In nucleotides, the CDR3 is TGTGCCAGCAGCTTAGGGAGACAGATAGATCCAAACCACTCCTACGAGCAGTACTTC. It is translated as CASSLGRQIDPNHSYEQYF.

This clone was detected once. The rearrangement links TRBV5-1 to TRBJ1-5; D is perhaps TRBD1 (6 bases). V lost 3 bases and J lost 0, with 10 bases in between. Germline CDR1 and CDR2: SGHRS and YFSETQ. The CDR3 contains 15 residues. CDR3: CASSSTGNSNQPQHF. The CDR3, as DNA: TGCGCCAGCAGCTCCACAGGGAATAGCAATCAGCCCCAGCATTTT.

The V call is TRBV18, the J call TRBJ2-5, with 7 bases that match TRBD1. The length of the CDR3 is 13 residues. Germline trimming cut 3 bases from V and 5 bases from J; bases unmatched to any gene: 3. The germline gives CDR1 KGHSH, CDR2 LQKENI. CDR3 amino acids: CASSPDRAETQYF. In DNA, the CDR3 is TGTGCCAGCTCACCCGACAGGGCTGAGACCCAGTACTTC.